This T cell receptor beta chain emerged from a study of OX40 agonist ivuxolimab in advanced cancers. About the study: In this cohort, patients received ivuxolimab, an agonistic anti-OX40 (CD134) antibody. Study-wide findings and caveats: Still undetermined is the antigen specificity of the expanded peripheral T cells. CD4+ T cells averaged fewer expanded clones than CD8+ T cells.

The CDR3 is 13 amino acids. Germline V gives CDR1 SGDLS, CDR2 YYNGEE. The V gene lost 5 bases and the J gene lost 7 bases, with 13 bases spanning the gap. Repertoires were generated with immunoSEQ multiplex PCR, while TCRdb's copy carries only in-frame clones and drops some. The sample contains 30,000 to 45,000 clones, approximately 90% of which appear only once. Turning to this clone: Its matching antigen is unknown.

Sample: CD4+ or CD8+ T cells sorted from blood, taken in a trial of the OX40 agonist ivuxolimab. This TCR derives from an adult with an advanced solid tumor such as melanoma, head and neck, liver or kidney cancer. The rearrangement joins TRBV9 to TRBJ2-1; D might be TRBD1 or TRBD2, each matching 5 bases. CDR3 coding DNA: TGTGCCAGCAGTAAGCAGGGCGGGAATGAGCAGTTCTTC. Residues: CASSKQGGNEQFF.